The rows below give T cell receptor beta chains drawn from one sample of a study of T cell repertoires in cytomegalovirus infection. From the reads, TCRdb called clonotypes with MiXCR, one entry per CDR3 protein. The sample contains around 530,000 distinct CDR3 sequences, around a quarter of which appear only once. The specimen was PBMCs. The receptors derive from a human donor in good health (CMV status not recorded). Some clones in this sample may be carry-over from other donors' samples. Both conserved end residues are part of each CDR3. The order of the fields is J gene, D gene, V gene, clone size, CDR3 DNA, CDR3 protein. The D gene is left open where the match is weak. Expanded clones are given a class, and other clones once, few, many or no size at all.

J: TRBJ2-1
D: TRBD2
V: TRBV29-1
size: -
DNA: TGCAGCGTCCCCCTAGCGGGATTCGCCAATGAGCAGTTCTTC
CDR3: CSVPLAGFANEQFF

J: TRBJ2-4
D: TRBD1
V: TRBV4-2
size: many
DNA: TGTGCCAGCAGCCAAGATCAAACAGGGGGACGGGGCATTCAGTACTTC
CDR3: CASSQDQTGGRGIQYF

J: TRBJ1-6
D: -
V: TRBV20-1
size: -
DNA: TGCAGTGCTAGAGGTGGGAGCTCCTATAATTCACCCCTCCACTTT
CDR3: CSARGGSSYNSPLHF

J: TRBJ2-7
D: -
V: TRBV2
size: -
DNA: TGTGCCAGCAGTGAATTGCGGACCTACGAGCAGTACTTC
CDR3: CASSELRTYEQYF

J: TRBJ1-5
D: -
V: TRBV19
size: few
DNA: TGTGCCAGTAGGGACAACTATAGCAATCAGCCCCAGCATTTT
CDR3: CASRDNYSNQPQHF

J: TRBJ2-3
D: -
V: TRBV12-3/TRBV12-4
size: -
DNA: -
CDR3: CASSTSEPDTQYF

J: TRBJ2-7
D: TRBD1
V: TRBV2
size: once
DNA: TGTGCCATCCTCGGGGGACAGGGGCCCTACGAGCAGTACTTC
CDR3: CAILGGQGPYEQYF

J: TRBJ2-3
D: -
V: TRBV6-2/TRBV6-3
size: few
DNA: TGTGCCAGCAGTTACGGGTTACGATGGGGAATAGATACGCAGTATTTT
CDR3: CASSYGLRWGIDTQYF

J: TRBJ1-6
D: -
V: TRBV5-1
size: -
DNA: TGCGCCAGCAGCTTGGGGAGTCCCAATTCACCCCTCCACTTT
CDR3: CASSLGSPNSPLHF

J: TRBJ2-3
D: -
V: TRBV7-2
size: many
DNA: TGTGCCAGCAGCCTACGGGACCGCACAGATACGCAGTATTTT
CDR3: CASSLRDRTDTQYF

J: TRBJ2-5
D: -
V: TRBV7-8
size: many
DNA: TGTGCCAGCAGCTCCCCCTCTTCCCCCCTTTTGGGCGGGGAGACCCAGTACTTC
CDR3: CASSSPSSPLLGGETQYF

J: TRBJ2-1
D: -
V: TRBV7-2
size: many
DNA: TGTGCCAGCAGCTTCGGTTATGAGCAGTTCTTC
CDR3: CASSFGYEQFF

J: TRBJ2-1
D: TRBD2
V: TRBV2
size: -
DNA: TGTGCCAGCAGTGAGGTTGGGACTAGTCGCAATGAGCAGTTCTTC
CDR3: CASSEVGTSRNEQFF

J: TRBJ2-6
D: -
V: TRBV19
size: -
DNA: TGTGCCAGTAGTCCCCGTGGGGGTTCCGAACGAACTGGGGCCAACGTCCTGACTTTC
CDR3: CASSPRGGSERTGANVLTF

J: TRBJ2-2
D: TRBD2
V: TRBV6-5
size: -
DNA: TGTGCCAGCAGTACACCTTTAGCGGGAGTTTTGCCAAACACCGGGGAGCTGTTTTTT
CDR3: CASSTPLAGVLPNTGELFF

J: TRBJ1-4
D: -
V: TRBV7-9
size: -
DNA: TGTGCCTCCGGGCTTCCGGAAAAACTGTTTTTT
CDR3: CASGLPEKLFF

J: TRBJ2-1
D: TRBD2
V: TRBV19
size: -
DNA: TGTGCCAGTACCCTACTAGCGGGAGGGCCCGGTGAGCAGTTCTTC
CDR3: CASTLLAGGPGEQFF

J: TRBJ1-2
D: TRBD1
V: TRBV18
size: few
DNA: TGTGCCAGCTCACCCCAACCAGCGGGACAGGGCCATTACACCTTC
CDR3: CASSPQPAGQGHYTF

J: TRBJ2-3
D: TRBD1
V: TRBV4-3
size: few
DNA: TGCGCCAGCAGCCAAGGGAACAGGGGGCCAGATACGCAGTATTTT
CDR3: CASSQGNRGPDTQYF

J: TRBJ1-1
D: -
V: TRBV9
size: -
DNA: TGTGCCAGCAGCGTAGGTCGGAGGAGGGACACTGAAGCTTTCTTT
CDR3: CASSVGRRRDTEAFF

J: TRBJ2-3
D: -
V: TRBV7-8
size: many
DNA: TGTGCCAGCAGCTTGGGGGGAGCCCCGCAAGATACGCAGTATTTT
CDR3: CASSLGGAPQDTQYF

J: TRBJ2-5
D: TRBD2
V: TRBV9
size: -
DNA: TGTGCCAGCAGCCCTCCTCTAGCTAGCGGGAGAAGGGAGACCCAGTACTTC
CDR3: CASSPPLASGRRETQYF

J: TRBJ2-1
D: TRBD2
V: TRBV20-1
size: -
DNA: TGCAGTGCCGATTCGGGACTAGCGGTCAATGAGCAGTTCTTC
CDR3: CSADSGLAVNEQFF

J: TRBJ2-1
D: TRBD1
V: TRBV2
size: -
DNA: TGTGCCACTGGACAGGGGCTCTACAATGAGCAGTTCTTC
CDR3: CATGQGLYNEQFF

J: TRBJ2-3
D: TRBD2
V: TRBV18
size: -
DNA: TGTGCCAGCTCACCACCGTCACTAGCGGACTTCACAGATACGCAGTATTTT
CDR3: CASSPPSLADFTDTQYF

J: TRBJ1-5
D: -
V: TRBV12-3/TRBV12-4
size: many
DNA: TGTGCCAGCAGTCCCGAACCGAATCAGCCCCAGCATTTT
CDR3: CASSPEPNQPQHF

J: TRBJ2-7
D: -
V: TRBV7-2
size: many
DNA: TGTGCCAGCAGCCCCGGTAACGATGGCGCCGAGCAGTACTTC
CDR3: CASSPGNDGAEQYF

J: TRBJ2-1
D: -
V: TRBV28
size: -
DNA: TGTGCCAGCAGCCCGTCTACTATCTCCTACAATGAGCAGTTCTTC
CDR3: CASSPSTISYNEQFF

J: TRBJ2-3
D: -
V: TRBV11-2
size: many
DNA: TGTGCCAGCAGCTCGAAGATCAGACTTTCTAGCACAGATACGCAGTATTTT
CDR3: CASSSKIRLSSTDTQYF

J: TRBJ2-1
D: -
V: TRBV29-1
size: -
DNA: TGCAGCGCCTCCGGGACATTAGACGGGGGCCAGACCTACAATGAGCAGTTCTTC
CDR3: CSASGTLDGGQTYNEQFF

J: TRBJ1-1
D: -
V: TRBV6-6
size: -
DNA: TGTGCCAGCAGTTACTTGGGGGGGGCTGAAGCTTTCTTT
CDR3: CASSYLGGAEAFF

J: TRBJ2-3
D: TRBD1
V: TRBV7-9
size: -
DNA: TGTGCCAGCAGCAGGGGACAGGGGCGGGGAGATACGCAGTATTTT
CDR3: CASSRGQGRGDTQYF

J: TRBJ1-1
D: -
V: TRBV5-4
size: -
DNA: TGTGCCAGCAGCACCCCTCTCGATGAAGCTTTCTTT
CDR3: CASSTPLDEAFF

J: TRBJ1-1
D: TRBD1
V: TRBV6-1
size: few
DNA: TGTGCCAGCTACAGACAGGGAAGGGGGGCCACTGAAGCTTTCTTT
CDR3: CASYRQGRGATEAFF

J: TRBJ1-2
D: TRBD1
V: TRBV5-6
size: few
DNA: TGTGCCAGCAGCTTGGCGGACAGGAACTATGGCTACACCTTC
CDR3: CASSLADRNYGYTF

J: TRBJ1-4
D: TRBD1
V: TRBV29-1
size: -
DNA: TGCAGTGCAGGGGGCGCTGGGGAAAAACTGTTTTTT
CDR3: CSAGGAGEKLFF

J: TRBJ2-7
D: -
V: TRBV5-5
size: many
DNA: TGTGCCAGCAGCTTGGCCTTGTCGACGACACTTACCTACGAGCAGTACTTC
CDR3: CASSLALSTTLTYEQYF

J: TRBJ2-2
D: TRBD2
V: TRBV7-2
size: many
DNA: TGTGCCAGCAGGGTTACTAGCGGGTGGATCACCGGGGAGCTGTTTTTT
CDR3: CASRVTSGWITGELFF

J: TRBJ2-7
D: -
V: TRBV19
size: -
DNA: TGTGCCAGTAGTATAGAACCGGGCAGGAAATCCTACGAGCAGTACTTC
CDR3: CASSIEPGRKSYEQYF

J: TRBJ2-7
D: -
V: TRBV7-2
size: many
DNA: TGTGCCAGCAGCCCACGAGCCTCATACGAGCAGTACTTC
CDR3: CASSPRASYEQYF

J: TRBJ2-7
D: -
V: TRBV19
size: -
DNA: TGTGCCAGCTCTTCCGACAGCACCTACGAGCAGTACTTC
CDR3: CASSSDSTYEQYF

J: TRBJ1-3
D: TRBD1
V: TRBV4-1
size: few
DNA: TGCGCCAGCAGCCAAGTTGACAGGGCGGGAAACACCATATATTTT
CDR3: CASSQVDRAGNTIYF

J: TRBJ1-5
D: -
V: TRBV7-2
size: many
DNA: TGTGCCAGCAGTATGAACCAGGGTGCCCTTGAGGCCCAGCATTTT
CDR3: CASSMNQGALEAQHF

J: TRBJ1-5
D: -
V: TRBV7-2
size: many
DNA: TGTGCCAGCAGCTTCCTCGGAGTAGATCAGCCCCAGCATTTT
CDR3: CASSFLGVDQPQHF

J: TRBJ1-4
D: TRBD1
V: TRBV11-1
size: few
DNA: TGTGCCAGCAGTCGGACAGGGGGCGAAAATGAAAAACTGTTTTTT
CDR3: CASSRTGGENEKLFF

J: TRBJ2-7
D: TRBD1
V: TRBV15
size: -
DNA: TGTGCCACCAGCAGAGTCCGGACAGGGAGCAACGAGCAGTACTTC
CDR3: CATSRVRTGSNEQYF

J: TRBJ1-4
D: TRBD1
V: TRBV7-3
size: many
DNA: TGTGCCAGCAGCGCTACAGGGGCAACTAATGAAAAACTGTTTTTT
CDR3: CASSATGATNEKLFF

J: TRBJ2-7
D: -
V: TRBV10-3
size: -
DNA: TGTGCCATCAGTGACACAACCGGGACAACCTACGAGCAGTACTTC
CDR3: CAISDTTGTTYEQYF

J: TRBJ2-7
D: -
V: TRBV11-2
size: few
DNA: TGTGCCAGCAGCCCTGCCTACAACGAGCAGTACTTC
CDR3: CASSPAYNEQYF

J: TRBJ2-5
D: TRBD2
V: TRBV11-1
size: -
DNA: TGTGCCAGCAGCTCCCGTTTAGCGGGAGTGGAAGAGACCCAGTACTTC
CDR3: CASSSRLAGVEETQYF

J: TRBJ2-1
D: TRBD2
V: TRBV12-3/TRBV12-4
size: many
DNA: TGTGCCAGCAGCTTCGGACTAGCGGGACCCAATGAGCAGTTCTTC
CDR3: CASSFGLAGPNEQFF

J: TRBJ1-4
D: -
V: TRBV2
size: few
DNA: TGTGCCAGCAGTGAAGCGCGGGCAACGGAAAAACTGTTTTTT
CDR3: CASSEARATEKLFF

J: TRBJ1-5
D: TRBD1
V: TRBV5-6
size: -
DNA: TGTGCCAGCAGCTTCTACAGGGGGAATCAGCCCCAGCATTTT
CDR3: CASSFYRGNQPQHF

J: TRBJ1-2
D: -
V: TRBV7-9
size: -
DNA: TGTGCCAGCAGCTTAGGCGCCGTCGAGGGCTACACCTTC
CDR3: CASSLGAVEGYTF

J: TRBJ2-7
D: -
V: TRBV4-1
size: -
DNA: TGCGCCAGCAGCGAAGGGCCCAAGGTCCAGGGATGGCACGAGCAGTACTTC
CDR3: CASSEGPKVQGWHEQYF